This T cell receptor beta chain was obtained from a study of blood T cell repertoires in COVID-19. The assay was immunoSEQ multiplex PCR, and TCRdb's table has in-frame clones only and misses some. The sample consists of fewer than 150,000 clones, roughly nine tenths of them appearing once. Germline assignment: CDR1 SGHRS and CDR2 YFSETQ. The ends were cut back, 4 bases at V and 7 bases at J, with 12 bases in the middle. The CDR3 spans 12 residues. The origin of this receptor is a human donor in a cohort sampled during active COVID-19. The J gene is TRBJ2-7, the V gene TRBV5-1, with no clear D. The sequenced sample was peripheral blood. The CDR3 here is CASSPTPGEQYF. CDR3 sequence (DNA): TGCGCCAGCAGCCCCACACCCGGGGAGCAGTACTTC.